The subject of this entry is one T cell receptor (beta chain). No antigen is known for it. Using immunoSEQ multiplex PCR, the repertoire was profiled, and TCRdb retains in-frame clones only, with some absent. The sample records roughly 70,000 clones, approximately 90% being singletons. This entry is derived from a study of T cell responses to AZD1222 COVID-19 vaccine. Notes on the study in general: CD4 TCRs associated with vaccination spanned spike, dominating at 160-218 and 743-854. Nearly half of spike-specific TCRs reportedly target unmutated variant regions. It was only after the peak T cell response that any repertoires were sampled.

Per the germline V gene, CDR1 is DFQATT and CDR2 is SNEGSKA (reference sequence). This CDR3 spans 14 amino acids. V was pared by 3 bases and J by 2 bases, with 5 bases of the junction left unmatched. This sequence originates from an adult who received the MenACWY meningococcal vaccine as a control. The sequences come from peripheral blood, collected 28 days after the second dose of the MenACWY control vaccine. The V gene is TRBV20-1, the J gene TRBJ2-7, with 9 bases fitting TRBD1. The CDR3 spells CSASYRDRAYEQYF. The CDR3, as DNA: TGCAGTGCTAGTTACCGGGACAGGGCCTACGAGCAGTACTTC.